This T cell receptor beta chain was recorded in a study of blood T cell repertoires in COVID-19. Only in-frame clones appear in the TCRdb table, and some are missing; sequencing was by immunoSEQ multiplex PCR. The table has fewer than 450,000 clones, around 89% seen once. The CDR3 is 13 residues long. The germline gives CDR1 MGHRA, CDR2 YSYEKL. V shed 7 bases and J 6 bases; nucleotides not matched to a gene: 6. This clone was observed a single time. The sequenced sample consisted of PBMCs or T cells enriched from blood (not recorded which). The clonotype originates from a woman younger than 35 who had recovered from COVID-19. J is TRBJ1-5 and V is TRBV4-1, with 7 bases lining up with TRBD1. CDR3 residues: CASKQGIGQPQHF. For the CDR3, the DNA is TGCGCCAGCAAACAGGGGATAGGTCAGCCCCAGCATTTT.